This T cell receptor (beta chain) is from a study of cytomegalovirus exposure and HLA in healthy donors. A note on this clone: No antigen is known for it.

The primer mix had 60 Vbeta and 13 Jbeta primers. Sequencing used immunoSEQ multiplex PCR; TCRdb keeps in-frame clones, though not all of them. The sample holds roughly 120,000 clones, over 60% seen once. Study results and caveats: The authors enumerated over 150 TCR beta chains as linked to cytomegalovirus.

With 2 bases clipped from V and 0 bases from J, the junction kept 4 bases outside the gene matches. Germline CDR1 reads MDHEN; CDR2 reads SYDVKM. The CDR3 is 17 residues long. The source is a man aged 45-60 years in good health and CMV-seronegative. The V call is TRBV28, the J call TRBJ1-4; 9 bases match TRBD1. Sequencing was done on a sample of PBMCs. The CDR3 DNA reads TGTGCCAGCAGTTTAAGACAGGGGGGGGCAACTAATGAAAAACTGTTTTTT. This codes for CASSLRQGGATNEKLFF.